The 20 T cell receptor beta chains reported below all come from one sample, sequenced in a study of blood T cell repertoires in COVID-19. Sequencing was performed with immunoSEQ multiplex PCR; in TCRdb, only in-frame clones are kept and a portion is missing. The sample lists around 110,000 clones, about nine tenths occurring once. The sequenced material came from peripheral blood. The source of these receptors is a young woman with acute or convalescent COVID-19.

The chain employs TRBV9 and TRBJ1-1; D remains ambiguous. Germline CDR1 is SGDLS and CDR2 is YYNGEE. The V gene lost 0 bases and the J gene lost 1 base, with 4 bases spanning the gap. The CDR3 covers 13 residues. The CDR3 DNA follows: TGTGCCAGCAGCGTAGTATGGAACACTGAAGCTTTCTTT. It yields the protein CASSVVWNTEAFF. Full variable domain (missing parts from reference TRBV9 and TRBJ1-1): DSGVTQTPKHLITATGQRVTLRCSPRSGDLSVYWYQQSLDQGLQFLIQYYNGEERAKGNILERFSAQQFPDLHSELNLSSLELGDSALYFCASSVVWNTEAFFGQGTRLTVV.

The chain recombines TRBV7-3 with TRBJ1-6; perhaps TRBD1 as D (5 bases). Germline loops: CDR1 SGHTA, CDR2 FQGTGA. The V end lost 2 bases, the J end lost 7 bases, and 12 bases lay between the germline ends. The CDR3 consists of 15 residues. DNA of the CDR3: TGTGCCAGCAGCTTAGGAGCCAGGGCGAATTCACCCCTCCACTTT. It encodes CASSLGARANSPLHF.

The chain has TRBV10-3 and TRBJ2-5, with TRBD2 identical over 10 bases. This CDR3 has 18 residues. Germline values: CDR1 ENHRY, CDR2 SYGVKD. V lost 0 bases to trimming and J lost 5 bases; unmatched junction nucleotides: 12. The CDR3: CAISESRRGLAGVETQYF. The CDR3 coding sequence is TGTGCCATCAGTGAGTCCCGCCGAGGGCTAGCGGGGGTTGAGACCCAGTACTTC.

The J gene is TRBJ2-7, the V gene TRBV7-3; perhaps TRBD1 as D (6 bases). Germline V gene lookup returns CDR1 SGHTA and CDR2 FQGTGA. CDR3 length: 15 amino acids. With 1 base removed from V and 1 base from J, the gap between germline ends came to 11 bases. CDR3 amino acids: CASSLRAGESYEQYF. The CDR3 bases are TGTGCCAGCAGCTTAAGGGCAGGGGAATCCTACGAGCAGTACTTC. The complete variable domain, with remaining parts taken from reference TRBV7-3 and TRBJ2-7, reads GAGVSQTPSNKVTEKGKYVELRCDPISGHTALYWYRQSLGQGPEFLIYFQGTGAADDSGLPNDRFFAVRPEGSVSTLKIQRTERGDSAVYLCASSLRAGESYEQYFGPGTRLTVT.

The rearrangement links TRBV7-9 to TRBJ1-1; D gene uncertain. V lost 1 base, J lost 0 bases, and 9 bases lay in between. CDR3 length equals 15 residues. Germline CDR1 reads SEHNR; CDR2 reads FQNEAQ (reference sequence). Written as DNA, the CDR3 is TGTGCCAGCAGCTTAGTTGTGAGTTTGAACACTGAAGCTTTCTTT. This encodes CASSLVVSLNTEAFF.

The V call is TRBV30, the J call TRBJ1-1, with 7 bases matching TRBD1. The CDR3 has 14 amino acids. V lost 2 bases and J lost 0; bases outside the gene matches: 3. Per the germline V gene, CDR1 is GTSNPN and CDR2 is SVGIG (reference sequence). Here the CDR3 reads CAWSKGQMNTEAFF. CDR3 bases: TGTGCCTGGAGTAAGGGACAGATGAACACTGAAGCTTTCTTT.

The CDR3 DNA follows: TGTGCCAGCAGCTTAGGTCTAAGCTCACTAGCCAAAAACATTCAGTACTTC. This gives the protein CASSLGLSSLAKNIQYF. The V gene is TRBV13, the J gene TRBJ2-4; the D is unclear. V dropped 0 bases and J dropped 0 bases, with 12 bases sitting between them. Germline V lookup: CDR1 PRHDT, CDR2 FYEKMQ (reference sequence). The CDR3 sequence is 17 residues long.

A few counts support this clone. The V call is TRBV7-9, the J call TRBJ1-1; 7 bases map to TRBD1. Per the germline V gene, CDR1 is SEHNR and CDR2 is FQNEAQ (reference sequence). The CDR3 is 13 residues long. Unmatched junction bases numbered 1, after V lost 5 bases and J lost 1 base. The CDR3 spells CASSRQGNTEAFF. In nucleotides, the CDR3 is TGTGCCAGCAGCCGACAGGGGAACACTGAAGCTTTCTTT.

DNA of the CDR3: TGTGCCAGCAGCCCGGGGGGGACCCAGTACTTC. Encoded protein: CASSPGGTQYF. This sequence joins TRBV6-2 or TRBV6-3 and TRBJ2-5; 7 bases map to TRBD2. There are 11 residues in the CDR3. After removal of 6 bases from V and 7 bases from J, the junction contained 2 bases not matched to a gene. Germline CDR1 MNHEY, CDR2 SVGEGT.

The chain has TRBV7-3 and TRBJ2-1; no clear D gene. The CDR3 runs 15 residues. CDR1 and CDR2 (germline): SGHTA, FQGTGA. V was shortened by 2 bases and J by 6 bases, with 14 bases between the two germline ends. DNA for the CDR3: TGTGCCAGCAGCTTACAGGCTGCAGGTCCCAATGAGCAGTTCTTC. Translation gives CASSLQAAGPNEQFF.

This rearrangement joins TRBV5-6 to TRBJ2-7, with D maybe TRBD2 (5 bases). The germline V and J ends were trimmed by 3 bases and 3 bases, with 28 bases remaining between them. This CDR3 contains 19 residues. CDR1 SGHDT and CDR2 YYEEEE come from the germline V gene. CDR3 bases: TGTGCCAGCAGCTACGGGTCCGCCAGGTCTTGGGAGAGTTACTACGAGCAGTACTTC. Amino acid sequence: CASSYGSARSWESYYEQYF.

The genes are TRBV5-1 and TRBJ2-3; D uncertain. Trimming shortened V by 3 bases and J by 5 bases, and 19 bases separated the two germline ends. This CDR3 is built from 16 residues. Germline V gene data show CDR1 as SGHRS and CDR2 as YFSETQ. CDR3 DNA: TGCGCCAGCAGCTCTATGGAGTGGTTGGAGAGAGATACGCAGTATTTT. Protein product: CASSSMEWLERDTQYF.

This chain connects TRBV7-8 to TRBJ1-1; no reliable D call. Germline V gives CDR1 SGHVS, CDR2 FQNEAQ. CDR3 size: 14 residues. Deletions cut 5 bases from V and 5 bases from J, with 15 bases between. The CDR3 DNA is TGTGCCAGCAGCCCGAGGGAGGGAAGGACTGAAGCTTTCTTT. Protein: CASSPREGRTEAFF.

The V and J genes are TRBV28 and TRBJ2-5, with 7 bases lining up with TRBD2. Losses at the gene ends were 6 bases for V and 5 bases for J; bases not matched to a gene: 3. Germline loops: CDR1 MDHEN, CDR2 SYDVKM. CDR3 length equals 12 residues. The chain's CDR3 is CASRGLVETQYF. The CDR3 nucleotides are TGTGCCAGCAGAGGACTAGTCGAGACCCAGTACTTC.

The CDR3 DNA is TGTGCCAGCAGTTTTCGGGGAGGGTCAAAGATTTCACCCCTCCACTTT. It specifies CASSFRGGSKISPLHF. The J gene is TRBJ1-6, the V gene TRBV28; the D is unclear. Germline V gene sequence: CDR1 MDHEN, CDR2 SYDVKM. The CDR3 spans 16 residues. Trimming took off 3 bases at V and 9 bases at J, with 18 bases between the two ends. Full variable domain (rest looked up from reference TRBV28 and TRBJ1-6): DVKVTQSSRYLVKRTGEKVFLECVQDMDHENMFWYRQDPGLGLRLIYFSYDVKMKEKGDIPEGYSVSREKKERFSLILESASTNQTSMYLCASSFRGGSKISPLHFGNGTRLTVT.

This chain links TRBV28 with TRBJ1-2, with a tentative D call TRBD1 (6 bases). The CDR3 extends over 16 amino acids. Germline V gene lookup returns CDR1 MDHEN and CDR2 SYDVKM. Trimming pared 6 bases from V and 4 bases from J, leaving 21 bases between. CDR3 nucleotides: TGTGCCAGCAGGGGGGCAGGGCCCGTCCAGCTCTATGGCTACACCTTC. Its translation: CASRGAGPVQLYGYTF.

The chain carries TRBV5-8 and TRBJ2-3; the D gene is possibly TRBD1 (5 bases). Germline V gene lookup returns CDR1 SGHTS and CDR2 YDEGEE. CDR3 size: 14 residues. Trimming took 5 bases from V and 1 from J, leaving 11 bases between them. As DNA, the CDR3 is TGTGCCAGCAGTTCGGACACCGGCACAGATACGCAGTATTTT. This codes for CASSSDTGTDTQYF.

The genes are TRBV30 and TRBJ1-1; weak D call: TRBD1 (5 bases). Germline V gene lookup returns CDR1 GTSNPN and CDR2 SVGIG (reference sequence). V lost 0 bases, J lost 5 bases, and 10 bases lay in between. The CDR3 extends over 13 amino acids. The CDR3 DNA sequence: TGTGCCTGGAGTGTATCAGGGAGGACTGAAGCTTTCTTT. It codes for CAWSVSGRTEAFF. The whole variable domain, remainder taken from reference TRBV30 and TRBJ1-1, is SQTIHQWPATLVQPVGSPLSLECTVEGTSNPNLYWYRQAAGRGLQLLFYSVGIGQISSEVPQNLSASRPQDRQFILSSKKLLLSDSGFYLCAWSVSGRTEAFFGQGTRLTVV.

This rearrangement joins TRBV12-3 or TRBV12-4 to TRBJ1-3; D remains unclear. The CDR3 length is 13 residues. Trimming shortened V by 6 bases and J by 0 bases, and 6 bases separated the two germline ends. The CDR3 DNA reads TGTGCCAGCAGGGCCTCCTCTGGAAACACCATATATTTT. It is translated as CASRASSGNTIYF.

This clone has only a few counts. V gene TRBV4-3 combines with J gene TRBJ1-2; D uncertain. The CDR3 is made up of 14 amino acids. Germline values: CDR1 LGHNA, CDR2 YSLEER. The germline V and J ends were trimmed by 2 bases and 7 bases, with 14 bases remaining between them. The CDR3 bases are TGCGCCAGCAGCCAAATCTACCCCCGAAGTGGCTACACCTTC. The encoded protein is CASSQIYPRSGYTF.